This TCR beta chain is from a study of regulatory T cells in long-lasting Graves disease. To make TCR beta libraries, researchers used iRepertoire HTBI primers and Arm-PCR of CDR3 regions. TCRdb used MiXCR to reprocess the multiplex PCR reads, holding one entry per CDR3 protein. The sample consists of 300,000 to 450,000 distinct CDR3 sequences, about a sixth of them appearing once. The time point: newly diagnosed GD, antithyroid drugs for less than 3 months. After RNA was extracted from PBMCs, the TCR library was made from it. After removal of 1 base from V and 7 bases from J, the junction contained 7 bases not matched to a gene. The CDR3 covers 15 residues.

The clonotype was recovered from a female donor with Graves disease. J is TRBJ2-1 and V is TRBV12-3 or TRBV12-4; TRBD1 matches at 7 bases. The specimen was peripheral blood mononuclear cells (PBMCs), collected at new diagnosis, from a patient treated with antithyroid drugs. CDR3 nucleotide sequence: TGTGCCAGCAGTTTAGTGAGGGGGCATGAAAATGAGCAGTTCTTC. Encoded protein: CASSLVRGHENEQFF.